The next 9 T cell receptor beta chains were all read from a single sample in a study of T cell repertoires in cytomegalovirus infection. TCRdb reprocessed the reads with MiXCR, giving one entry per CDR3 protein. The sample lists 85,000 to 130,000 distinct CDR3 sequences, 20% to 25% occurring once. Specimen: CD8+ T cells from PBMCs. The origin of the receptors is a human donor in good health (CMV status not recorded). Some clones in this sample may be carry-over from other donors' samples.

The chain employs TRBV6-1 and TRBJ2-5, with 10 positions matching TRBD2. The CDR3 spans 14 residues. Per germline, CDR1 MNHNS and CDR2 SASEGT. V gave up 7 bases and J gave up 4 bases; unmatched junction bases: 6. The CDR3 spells CASTGTSDLETQYF. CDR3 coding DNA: TGTGCCAGCACCGGGACTAGCGATTTAGAGACCCAGTACTTC.

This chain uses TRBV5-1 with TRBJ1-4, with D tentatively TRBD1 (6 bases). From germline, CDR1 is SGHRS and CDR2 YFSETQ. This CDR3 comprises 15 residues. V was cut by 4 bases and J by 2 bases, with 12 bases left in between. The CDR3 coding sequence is TGCGCCAGCAGCAACCGGGACACCACTAATGAAAAACTGTTTTTT. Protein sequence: CASSNRDTTNEKLFF.

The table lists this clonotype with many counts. The CDR3 sequence is CASSLGQGAEAFF. Written as DNA, the CDR3 is TGTGCCAGCAGCTTAGGACAGGGGGCTGAAGCTTTCTTT. V usage is TRBV13 and J usage is TRBJ1-1; 8 bases fit TRBD1. There are 13 residues in the CDR3. V dropped 0 bases and J dropped 6; count of bases not matched to a gene: 0. The germline gives CDR1 PRHDT, CDR2 FYEKMQ (reference sequence). Together with reference TRBV13 and TRBJ1-1, the CDR3 gives the full variable domain: AAGVIQSPRHLIKEKRETATLKCYPIPRHDTVYWYQQGPGQDPQFLISFYEKMQSDKGSIPDRFSAQQFSDYHSELNMSSLELGDSALYFCASSLGQGAEAFFGQGTRLTVV.

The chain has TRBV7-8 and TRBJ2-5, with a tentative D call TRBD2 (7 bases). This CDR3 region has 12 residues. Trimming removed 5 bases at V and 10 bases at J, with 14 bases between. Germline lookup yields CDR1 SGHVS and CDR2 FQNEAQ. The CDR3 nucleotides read TGTGCCAGCAGCCCTATGGGGGGGCACCAGTACTTC. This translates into CASSPMGGHQYF.

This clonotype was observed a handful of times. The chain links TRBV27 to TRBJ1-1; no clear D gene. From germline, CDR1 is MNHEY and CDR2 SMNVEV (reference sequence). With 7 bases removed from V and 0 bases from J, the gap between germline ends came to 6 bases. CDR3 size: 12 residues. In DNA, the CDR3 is TGTGCCAGCAAGAAGATGAACACTGAAGCTTTCTTT. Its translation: CASKKMNTEAFF.

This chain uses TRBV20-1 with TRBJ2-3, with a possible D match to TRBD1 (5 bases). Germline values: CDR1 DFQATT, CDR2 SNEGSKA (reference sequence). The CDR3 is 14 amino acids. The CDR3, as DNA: TGCAGGCCCCAACGAAGCAGGGAAACAGATACGCAGTATTTT. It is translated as CRPQRSRETDTQYF.

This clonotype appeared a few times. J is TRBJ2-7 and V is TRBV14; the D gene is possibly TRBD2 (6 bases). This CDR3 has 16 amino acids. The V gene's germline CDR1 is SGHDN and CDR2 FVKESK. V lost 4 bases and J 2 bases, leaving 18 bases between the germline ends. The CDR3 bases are TGTGCCAGCAGCCCGCTTTTGACGGGGGTAACCTACGAGCAGTACTTC. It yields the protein CASSPLLTGVTYEQYF.

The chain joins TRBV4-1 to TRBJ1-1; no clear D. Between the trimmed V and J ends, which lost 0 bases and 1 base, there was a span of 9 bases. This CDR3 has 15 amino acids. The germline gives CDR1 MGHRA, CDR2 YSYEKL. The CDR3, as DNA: TGCGCCAGCAGCCAAGATGGGCGGCCGAACACTGAAGCTTTCTTT. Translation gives CASSQDGRPNTEAFF.

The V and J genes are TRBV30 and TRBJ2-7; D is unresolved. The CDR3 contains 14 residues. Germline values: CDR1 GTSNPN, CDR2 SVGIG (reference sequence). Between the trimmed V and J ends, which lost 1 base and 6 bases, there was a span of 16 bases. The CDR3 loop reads CAWSAGFIGREQYF. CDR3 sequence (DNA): TGTGCCTGGAGTGCCGGGTTTATAGGCCGCGAGCAGTACTTC.